Included here is one T cell receptor beta chain sequence, with context. The source of the sample is a study of blood T cell repertoires in COVID-19. Study summary: Acute-phase and convalescent COVID-19 samples originated in the United States, Italy and Spain. Sources were T cells, B-cell-depleted T cells, or PBMCs; the material itself was cDNA or gDNA.

Profiling relied on immunoSEQ multiplex PCR, and the TCRdb table lists in-frame clones only, not all of them. This sample yields tens of thousands of clones, of which around nine tenths are seen a single time; roughly 10% belongs to the top ten. Germline CDR1 LGHDT, CDR2 YNNKEL (reference sequence). V was cut by 0 bases and J by 14 bases, with 17 bases left in between. This CDR3 comprises 15 residues. Source material: peripheral blood. The origin of this receptor is a human donor in a cohort sampled during active COVID-19. The donor label of this sample is uncertain. The gene calls are TRBV3-1 (or the pseudogene TRBV3-2) and TRBJ1-6; D is ambiguous. For the CDR3, the DNA is TGTGCCAGCAGCCAAGAATCTCGGACCCCCGGGGCCCTCCACTTT. This codes for CASSQESRTPGALHF.